The next 2 T cell receptor beta chains were all read from a single sample in a study of blood T cell repertoires in COVID-19. TCRdb's table, derived via immunoSEQ multiplex PCR, lists solely in-frame clones and lacks some. The sample comprises about 260,000 clones, about 81% of which are singletons, and over 4% rests with the top ten. The sequencing input was PBMCs or T cells enriched from blood (not recorded which). The source is a man aged 25-45 years with acute COVID-19.

The V gene is TRBV2, the J gene TRBJ2-1, with 9 bases that match TRBD2. Germline lookup yields CDR1 SNHLY and CDR2 FYNNEI. The J segment lost 7 bases and the V segment lost 0 bases, leaving 10 bases of the junction unmatched. CDR3 size: 17 residues. CDR3 loop: CASSEALGLAGRNEQFF. For the CDR3, the DNA is TGTGCCAGCAGTGAAGCCTTGGGTCTAGCGGGACGGAATGAGCAGTTCTTC.

CDR3 loop: CASSAQRGATGELFF. DNA of the CDR3: TGTGCCAGCAGTGCCCAGCGGGGGGCCACCGGGGAGCTGTTTTTT. The V and J genes are TRBV2 and TRBJ2-2; 9 bases match TRBD2. This CDR3 region has 15 residues. Trimming cost V 4 bases and J 4 bases; bases outside gene matches: 4. Germline loops: CDR1 SNHLY, CDR2 FYNNEI.